What follows is one T cell receptor (beta chain) and its context. Its specificity is unknown. A J-beta primer mix and a sample-barcoded 5' primer were used in a second PCR of about 7 to 12 cycles. In TCRdb, the 5' RACE reads were re-called with MiXCR into one record per CDR3 protein. The sample includes 1.5 million to 1.9 million distinct CDR3 sequences, 35% to 45% of them seen just once. This record comes from a study of blood T cells in healthy people across ages. The study's findings and limits: Roughly linear age-related decline in beta diversity appeared, significant by age approximately 43.

Trimming took 3 bases from V and 2 from J; bases not matched to a gene: 3. From germline, CDR1 is KGHDR and CDR2 SFDVKD. This CDR3 is built from 15 residues. Specimen: blood. The chain is built from TRBV24-1 and TRBJ1-5; 7 positions match TRBD1. The sequence was collected from a woman aged 18-29 years in good health. CDR3 sequence (DNA): TGTGCCACCAGTGATGTCGGACAGGGCAATCAGCCCCAGCATTTT. This sequence encodes CATSDVGQGNQPQHF.